A single sample gave rise to the 14 T cell receptor beta chains below, sequenced in a study of Graves' ophthalmopathy and Graves' hyperthyroidism. Amplification from RNA transcripts yielded the TCR beta CDR3 regions. First-round RT-PCR relied on HTBI primers, and a second-round multiplex PCR came next. TCRdb analysed the multiplex PCR reads with MiXCR anew, one entry per CDR3 protein. The sample gives about 590,000 distinct CDR3 sequences, roughly 40% of which show up once; approximately 4.1% is in the top ten. The sequenced sample consisted of peripheral blood or thyroid tissue (not recorded which). The source is an adult man with Graves' hyperthyroidism.

Many counts were recorded for this clonotype. The rearrangement joins TRBV19 to TRBJ2-2; no reliable D call. Germline V CDR1 and CDR2: LNHDA, SQIVND (reference sequence). V lost 6 bases and J 0 bases, leaving 14 bases between the germline ends. The CDR3 spans 16 residues. CDR3 DNA: TGTGCCAGTAGGGCGCGGAAAGACGCGAACACCGGGGAGCTGTTTTTT. It specifies CASRARKDANTGELFF. The variable domain in full, with the rest retrieved from reference TRBV19 and TRBJ2-2, is DGGITQSPKYLFRKEGQNVTLSCEQNLNHDAMYWYRQDPGQGLRLIYYSQIVNDFQKGDIAEGYSVSREKKESFPLTVTSAQKNPTAFYLCASRARKDANTGELFFGEGSRLTVL.

As for this clonotype: This may arise from a read error, as a much more abundant clone is one base away. V gene TRBV7-9 combines with J gene TRBJ1-1, with 7 bases matching TRBD1. Per germline, CDR1 SEHNR and CDR2 FQNEAQ (reference sequence). The CDR3 runs 12 residues. In nucleotides, the CDR3 is TGTGCCAGCAGCTTAGTGGGACAGAAAGCTCTCTTT. It encodes CASSLVGQKALF.

The sample holds many counts of this clonotype. V and J are TRBV3-1 and TRBJ2-5, with D possibly being TRBD1 (5 bases). The V and J ends lost 2 bases and 4 bases respectively, with 5 bases between them. Germline lookup yields CDR1 LGHDT and CDR2 YNNKEL (reference sequence). The CDR3 runs to 12 residues. The CDR3 here is CASSQRGETQYF. CDR3 bases: TGTGCCAGCAGCCAAAGGGGAGAGACCCAGTACTTC.

This clonotype has only a few counts. This rearrangement joins TRBV11-2 to TRBJ2-6; the D gene is possibly TRBD1 (6 bases). Germline assignment: CDR1 SGHAT and CDR2 FQNNGV. The CDR3 spans 18 residues. Trimming took off 1 base at V and 3 bases at J, with 16 bases between the two ends. The CDR3 region has the DNA TGTGCCAGCAGCTTAGTTGGACAGCCGGCGAATGGGGCCAACGTCCTGACTTTC. Its translation is CASSLVGQPANGANVLTF. The complete variable domain, with remaining parts taken from reference TRBV11-2 and TRBJ2-6, reads EAGVAQSPRYKIIEKRQSVAFWCNPISGHATLYWYQQILGQGPKLLIQFQNNGVVDDSQLPKDRFSAERLKGVDSTLKIQPAKLEDSAVYLCASSLVGQPANGANVLTFGAGSRLTVL.

This clonotype was observed many times. The gene calls are TRBV6-1 and TRBJ1-1; 7 bases match TRBD1. Germline CDR1 is MNHNS and CDR2 is SASEGT. The V gene end was trimmed by 7 bases and the J gene end by 0 bases; junction bases not matched to a gene: 2. This CDR3 has 13 amino acids. The CDR3 sequence is CASMGQLNTEAFF. The DNA for the CDR3 is TGTGCCAGCATGGGACAGCTGAACACTGAAGCTTTCTTT.

The rearrangement uses TRBV30 and TRBJ1-6; D is undetermined. The germline V and J ends were trimmed by 4 bases and 9 bases, with 13 bases remaining between them. The germline CDR1 and CDR2 sequences are GTSNPN and SVGIG (reference sequence). CDR3 length: 13 amino acids. CDR3 residues: CAWTAEDRSPLHF. The CDR3 bases are TGTGCCTGGACCGCGGAGGACCGTTCACCCCTCCACTTT.

In this sample, this clonotype turned up many times. In DNA, the CDR3 is TGTGCCAGCAGCGGGGGTAGGGAGGGTTCACCCCTCCACTTT. Protein: CASSGGREGSPLHF. The chain couples TRBV6-1 to TRBJ1-6; tentative D call: TRBD1 (5 bases). V lost 6 bases and J 9 bases, leaving 15 bases between the germline ends. The CDR3 loop spans 14 amino acids. Germline V gene data show CDR1 as MNHNS and CDR2 as SASEGT.

The genes are TRBV12-3 or TRBV12-4 and TRBJ1-1, with D possibly being TRBD1 (6 bases). V lost 6 bases, J lost 4 bases, and 15 bases lay in between. The CDR3 is made up of 14 amino acids. The CDR3 nucleotides read TGTGCCAGCAGCCGCACAGGGAAAACCACTGAAGCTTTCTTT. Translated, it gives CASSRTGKTTEAFF.

Comment on this clonotype: This may stem from a read error, because a much larger clone lies one nucleotide away. The rearrangement links TRBV2 to TRBJ1-4; 7 bases agree with TRBD1. The CDR3 is 12 amino acids. The germline V gene has CDR1 SNHLY and CDR2 FYNNEI. In DNA, the CDR3 is TGTGCCAGCGGTGAGGGGGCGGGAAAACTGTTTTTT. Amino acids: CASGEGAGKLFF.

This clonotype was counted many times. The V call is TRBV19, the J call TRBJ1-1, with no clear D. The V end was cut by 3 bases, the J end by 4 bases, with 9 bases between. Germline V lookup: CDR1 LNHDA, CDR2 SQIVND (reference sequence). CDR3 length: 13 amino acids. The CDR3 DNA is TGTGCCAGTAGTATGGCAGAACTCACTGAAGCTTTCTTT. Translated: CASSMAELTEAFF.

In this sample, this clonotype turned up a few times. The chain links TRBV27 to TRBJ1-6; maybe TRBD1 (5 bases). Germline CDR1 MNHEY, CDR2 SMNVEV (reference sequence). V was trimmed by 5 bases and J by 6 bases, leaving 11 bases between them. This CDR3 contains 14 residues. The CDR3: CASSRAGSNSPLHF. CDR3 bases: TGTGCCAGCAGTCGGGCAGGGAGTAATTCACCCCTCCACTTT.

Comment on this clonotype: This likely comes from a read error, as the CDR3 has no conserved phenylalanine or tryptophan at its end. This CDR3 reads CASRRQGRIPNTEAFL. CDR3 DNA sequence: TGTGCCAGCAGGCGACAGGGAAGGATCCCGAACACTGAAGCTTTCCTT. The rearrangement joins TRBV6-9 to TRBJ1-1; 7 nucleotides match TRBD1. This CDR3 is built from 16 residues. V shed 6 bases and J 1 base; nucleotides not matched to a gene: 11. Germline-derived CDR1 and CDR2 are MNHGY and SVAAGI.

This clonotype was seen only a few times. The chain is built from TRBV2 and TRBJ2-4; tentative D call: TRBD2 (6 bases). Germline V gene lookup returns CDR1 SNHLY and CDR2 FYNNEI. The V end was cut by 9 bases, the J end by 0 bases, with 9 bases between. CDR3 length: 13 residues. The CDR3 bases are TGTGCCAGTGCGGGACTAGCCAAAAACATTCAGTACTTC. It encodes CASAGLAKNIQYF. Filled out from reference TRBV2 and TRBJ2-4, the complete variable domain reads EPEVTQTPSHQVTQMGQEVILRCVPISNHLYFYWYRQILGQKVEFLVSFYNNEISEKSEIFDDQFSVERPDGSNFTLKIRSTKLEDSAMYFCASAGLAKNIQYFGAGTRLSVL.

The table lists this clonotype with a few counts. V is TRBV5-6 and J is TRBJ1-4; D is possibly TRBD1 (6 bases). Trimming removed 4 bases at V and 6 bases at J, with 13 bases between. This CDR3 has 14 residues. In germline, CDR1 is SGHDT, CDR2 YYEEEE. The CDR3 region has the DNA TGTGCCAGCAGCGAGACAGGCCGGGATGAAAAACTGTTTTTT. Its protein is CASSETGRDEKLFF.